The entry below gives a single T cell receptor (beta chain) sequence along with its context. Its matching antigen is unknown. Treatment noted: around 19 received Ad26.COV2.S at low or high dose, single or two shots; 5 received placebo; per-sample allocation not given. Sampling was done on day 63 after the first vaccine or placebo injection. The sample originates from a study of Ad26.COV2.S vaccination and SARS-CoV-2 variants. Sequencing was performed with immunoSEQ multiplex PCR; in TCRdb, only in-frame clones are kept and a portion is missing. Here the sample spans some 640,000 clones, around 90% being singletons. General observations from the study: Vaccine and placebo recipients had comparable breadth of non-spike TCRs.

This clonotype was obtained from a person between 18 and 65 years old who received the Ad26.COV2.S COVID-19 vaccine or a placebo. Sequenced here: peripheral blood, sampled in a trial of Ad26.COV2.S vaccine versus placebo.

The CDR3 here is CASTNREGYGYTF. CDR3 in DNA: TGTGCCAGCACCAACCGGGAGGGCTATGGCTACACCTTC. The chain uses TRBV6-6 and TRBJ1-2; D not resolved. CDR3 length: 13 amino acids. The germline V gene has CDR1 MNHNY and CDR2 SVGAGI (reference sequence). V dropped 7 bases and J dropped 4 bases, with 13 bases sitting between them.